The clone carrying this TCR beta chain was observed a few times. Its antigen remains unidentified. Using its own MiXCR run on the 5' RACE reads, TCRdb lists one record per CDR3 protein. This table has about 660,000 distinct CDR3 sequences, under 9% appearing once. These data come from a study of identical twins. Only healthy Caucasians were enrolled as donors. Losses at the gene ends were 6 bases for V and 0 bases for J; bases not matched to a gene: 9. Germline-derived CDR1 and CDR2 are MNHEY and SMNVEV (reference sequence). This CDR3 contains 17 residues. Findings and caveats of the study: While abundant cord blood beta clonotypes carried fewer insertions, memory repertoires showed no such pattern. Invariant MAIT and iNKT cells may have partly biased zero-insertion analyses.

This sample was also put to use in a study of yellow fever vaccine responses in identical twins. That source adds: On the reported evidence, twins' vaccine T cell responses seemed partly convergent and partly personalized.

This TCR was sampled from a woman under 30 in good health. The V gene is TRBV27, the J gene TRBJ2-1; the match to TRBD2 covers 9 bases. The sequenced material came from PBMCs. The CDR3 coding sequence is TGTGCCAGCAGACAACCTCTAGCGGGGAGCTCCTACAATGAGCAGTTCTTC. Translated, it gives CASRQPLAGSSYNEQFF.